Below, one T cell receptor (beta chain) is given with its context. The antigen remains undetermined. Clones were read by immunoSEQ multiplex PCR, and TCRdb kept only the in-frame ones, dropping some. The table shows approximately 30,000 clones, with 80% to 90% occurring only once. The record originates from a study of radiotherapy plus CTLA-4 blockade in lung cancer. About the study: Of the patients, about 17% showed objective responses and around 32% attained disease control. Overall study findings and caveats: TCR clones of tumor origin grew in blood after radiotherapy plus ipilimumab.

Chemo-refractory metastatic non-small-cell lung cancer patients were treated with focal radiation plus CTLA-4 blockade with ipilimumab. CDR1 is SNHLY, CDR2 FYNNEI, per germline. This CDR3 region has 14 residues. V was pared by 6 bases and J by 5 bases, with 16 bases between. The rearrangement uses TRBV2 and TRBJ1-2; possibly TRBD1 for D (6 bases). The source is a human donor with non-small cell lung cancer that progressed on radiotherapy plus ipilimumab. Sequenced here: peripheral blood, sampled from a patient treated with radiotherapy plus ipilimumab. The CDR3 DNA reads TGTGCCAGCAGCTTAGCACGGACAGAGTATGGCTACACCTTC. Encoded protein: CASSLARTEYGYTF.